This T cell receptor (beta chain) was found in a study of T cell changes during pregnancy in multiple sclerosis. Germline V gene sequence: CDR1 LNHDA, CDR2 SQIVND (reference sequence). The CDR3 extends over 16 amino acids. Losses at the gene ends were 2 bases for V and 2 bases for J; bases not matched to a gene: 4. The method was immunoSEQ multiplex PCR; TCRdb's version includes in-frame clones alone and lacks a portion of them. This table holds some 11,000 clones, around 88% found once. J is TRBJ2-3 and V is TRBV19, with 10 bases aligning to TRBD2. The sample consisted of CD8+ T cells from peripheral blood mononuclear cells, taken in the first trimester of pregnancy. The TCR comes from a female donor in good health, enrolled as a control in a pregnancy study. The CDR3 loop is CASSILLAGVTDTQYF. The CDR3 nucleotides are TGTGCCAGTAGTATACTCCTAGCGGGGGTCACAGATACGCAGTATTTT.